A single sample is the source of the 13 T cell receptor beta chains below, sequenced in a study of T cells in tuberculosis listed by TCRdb under 2018. The protocol used for the library was the immunoSEQ multiplex PCR assay. In TCRdb, the immuneACCESS table is reduced to in-frame sequences with V and J assigned. These tables do not hold every clone; where another copy was compared, an unresolved V gene accounts for under half, and the others remain unexplained. The sample includes about 49,000 clones, with about 96% observed a single time. Of the sample, over 1.1% is held by the ten largest clones. The time point label for this specimen denotes: new active TB diagnosis, blood taken before or within 7 days of starting treatment. The input for sequencing was PBMCs, taken at tuberculosis diagnosis. Source of these receptors: an adult with tuberculosis.

The gene calls are TRBV15 and TRBJ1-1; 9 bases are shared with TRBD1. This CDR3 has 13 amino acids. The germline V gene has CDR1 LNHNV and CDR2 YYDKDF (reference sequence). J lost 8 bases, V lost 0 bases, and 1 base had no gene match. The CDR3 DNA follows: TGTGCCACCAGCAGAGATACAGGGGGCGAAGCTTTCTTT. As protein: CATSRDTGGEAFF. Looking up the rest from reference TRBV15 and TRBJ1-1 gives the full variable domain: DAMVIQNPRYQVTQFGKPVTLSCSQTLNHNVMYWYQQKSSQAPKLLFHYYDKDFNNEADTPDNFQSRRPNTSFCFLDIRSPGLGDTAMYLCATSRDTGGEAFFGQGTRLTVV.

The chain employs TRBV5-1 and TRBJ2-7; 8 bases are shared with TRBD1. CDR3 length: 15 amino acids. Germline V gene lookup returns CDR1 SGHRS and CDR2 YFSETQ. With V trimmed by 0 bases and J by 6 bases, 8 bases remained unmatched. CDR3 sequence reads: CASSLARAGGGEQYF. The CDR3 DNA sequence: TGCGCCAGCAGCTTGGCCAGGGCAGGGGGCGGCGAGCAGTACTTC.

This clone occurred once. The V call is TRBV30, the J call TRBJ2-1; possible D gene TRBD1, 6 bases. CDR3 length equals 13 residues. Trimming took 0 bases from V and 10 from J, leaving 13 bases between them. Germline lookup yields CDR1 GTSNPN and CDR2 SVGIG (reference sequence). CDR3 in amino acids: CAWSVQGPGEQFF. The CDR3 nucleotides read TGTGCCTGGAGTGTACAGGGACCAGGGGAGCAGTTCTTC.

The rearrangement links TRBV2 to TRBJ1-1, with D perhaps matching TRBD1 (5 bases). Germline-derived CDR1 and CDR2 are SNHLY and FYNNEI. This CDR3 has 15 residues. With 4 bases removed from V and 1 base from J, the gap between germline ends came to 13 bases. Here the CDR3 reads CASSVPGISNTEAFF. CDR3 sequence (DNA): TGTGCCAGCAGTGTTCCAGGGATATCGAACACTGAAGCTTTCTTT.

The chain is built from TRBV9 and TRBJ2-7, with 11 bases aligning to TRBD2. The trim removed 3 bases at V and 6 bases at J, leaving 5 bases unmatched. Germline V CDR1 and CDR2: SGDLS, YYNGEE. The CDR3 consists of 14 residues. CDR3 sequence (DNA): TGTGCCAGCAGCGAACTAGCGGGAGTATCCGAGCAGTACTTC. Protein product: CASSELAGVSEQYF.

This clone was seen just once. V usage is TRBV19 and J usage is TRBJ1-5; 8 nucleotides line up with TRBD1. The CDR3 runs 15 residues. With 6 bases clipped from V and 2 bases from J, the junction kept 6 bases outside the gene matches. Per germline, CDR1 LNHDA and CDR2 SQIVND (reference sequence). CDR3 region: CASSTSDRGNQPQHF. In DNA form, the CDR3 reads TGTGCCAGTAGCACCTCGGACAGGGGCAATCAGCCCCAGCATTTT.

CDR3: CASSLVGRGEKLFF. The DNA of the CDR3 is TGTGCCAGCAGCTTAGTGGGGCGAGGTGAAAAACTGTTTTTT. This chain joins TRBV11-2 and TRBJ1-4; D is perhaps TRBD1 (5 bases). Looked up from germline, CDR1 is SGHAT and CDR2 is FQNNGV. The germline V and J ends were trimmed by 1 base and 7 bases, with 10 bases remaining between them. The CDR3 runs to 14 residues.

The rearrangement uses TRBV2 and TRBJ2-1; 11 bases agree with TRBD2. V trimming: 5 bases; J trimming: 7 bases; junction bases outside the gene matches: 7. The V gene's germline CDR1 is SNHLY and CDR2 FYNNEI. CDR3 length: 15 residues. CDR3 sequence (DNA): TGTGCCAGCAGTAGAATAGCGGGAGGGCGGAATGAGCAGTTCTTC. It translates to CASSRIAGGRNEQFF.

This clone is a singleton in its sample. The chain recombines TRBV6-5 with TRBJ1-3; D is ambiguous. V shed 0 bases and J shed 1 base, with 10 bases lying between them. Germline loops: CDR1 MNHEY, CDR2 SVGAGI. This CDR3 is built from 16 residues. The CDR3, as DNA: TGTGCCAGCAGTTACTCCTTTTCGACTTCTGGAAACACCATATATTTT. This encodes CASSYSFSTSGNTIYF.

V is TRBV6-5 and J is TRBJ1-1, with D possibly matching TRBD1 (5 bases). The CDR3 covers 13 residues. In germline, CDR1 is MNHEY, CDR2 SVGAGI. The V and J ends lost 0 bases and 10 bases respectively, with 12 bases between them. The DNA of the CDR3 is TGTGCCAGCAGTTACTCTTTTCGGGGGGGAGCTTTCTTT. It is translated as CASSYSFRGGAFF.

In its sample, this clone was seen a few times. The V call is TRBV15, the J call TRBJ2-7; 9 bases line up with TRBD2. This CDR3 is 16 amino acids long. The ends lost 3 bases at V and 2 bases at J; junction bases unmatched: 8. Germline V gives CDR1 LNHNV, CDR2 YYDKDF (reference sequence). The CDR3 DNA is TGTGCCACCAGCAGGGCAAAGGGCGGGAGGGCCTACGAGCAGTACTTC. Translated: CATSRAKGGRAYEQYF.

The rearrangement joins TRBV7-2 to TRBJ2-1, with TRBD2 matching over 11 bases. CDR1 is SGHTA, CDR2 FQGNSA, per germline. This CDR3 has 16 residues. V was pared by 5 bases and J by 3 bases, with 6 bases of the junction left unmatched. The CDR3 DNA reads as TGTGCCAGCAGCGTAGAGGGGACTAGCGGCTACAATGAGCAGTTCTTC. Protein sequence: CASSVEGTSGYNEQFF.

V gene TRBV20-1 combines with J gene TRBJ2-7; D is ambiguous. Germline values: CDR1 DFQATT, CDR2 SNEGSKA (reference sequence). The CDR3 runs to 11 residues. V dropped 7 bases and J dropped 4 bases, with 11 bases sitting between them. CDR3: CSVSDAYEQYF. For the CDR3, the DNA is TGCAGTGTGAGCGATGCGTACGAGCAGTACTTC.